This entry features one T cell receptor (beta chain) sequence. Its cognate antigen is unknown. CDR3 length: 14 amino acids. Trimming stripped 3 bases from V and 2 bases from J, with 10 bases between. The germline V gene encodes CDR1 MNHEY and CDR2 SMNVEV (reference sequence). These data originate in a study of cytomegalovirus exposure and HLA in healthy donors. Overall study findings and caveats: Confirmation in vitro established that three CMV-associated chains were specific for CMV antigens.

The PCR was carried out with 60 Vbeta primers and 13 Jbeta primers. Per the original methods: Later reanalysis found around 74 million unique TCR beta chains, about 10 million of them shared. Produced via immunoSEQ multiplex PCR; TCRdb's table is partial and in-frame only. Clone size and V and J calls were adopted from that table, with D and trimming inferred from the DNA. The data contain 95,000 to 150,000 clones, around three quarters of them seen just once; the ten biggest clones take up 3.4%. The rearrangement links TRBV27 to TRBJ1-2; D gene ambiguous. The source of this sequence is a man aged 25 to 40 in good health and CMV-seronegative. The source material was PBMCs. CDR3 protein: CASSFGPGNYGYTF. CDR3 nucleotides: TGTGCCAGCAGTTTTGGGCCGGGAAACTATGGCTACACCTTC.